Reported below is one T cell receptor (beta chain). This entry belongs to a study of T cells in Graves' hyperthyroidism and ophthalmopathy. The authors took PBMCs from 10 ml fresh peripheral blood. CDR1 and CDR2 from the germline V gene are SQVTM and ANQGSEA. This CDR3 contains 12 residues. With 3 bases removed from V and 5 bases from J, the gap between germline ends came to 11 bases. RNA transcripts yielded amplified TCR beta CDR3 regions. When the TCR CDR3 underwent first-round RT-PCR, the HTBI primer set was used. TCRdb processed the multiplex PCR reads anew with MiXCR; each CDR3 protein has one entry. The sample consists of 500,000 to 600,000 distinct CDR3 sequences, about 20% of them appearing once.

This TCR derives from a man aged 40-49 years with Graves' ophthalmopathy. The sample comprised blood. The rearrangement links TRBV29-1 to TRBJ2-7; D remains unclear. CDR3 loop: CSVETGVDEQYF. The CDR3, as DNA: TGCAGCGTTGAGACTGGGGTCGACGAGCAGTACTTC.